This T cell receptor beta chain was sequenced in a study of blood T cell repertoires in COVID-19. Study information: COVID-19 samples, acute and convalescent, were from the United States, Italy and Spain. T cells, B-cell-depleted T cells, or PBMCs supplied cDNA or gDNA.

Source study methods: The assay estimated nucleated cells by amplifying reference gene primers. Clones were read by immunoSEQ multiplex PCR, and TCRdb kept only the in-frame ones, dropping some. That table gives V, J and clone size, and the DNA gave D and trimming. The data show more than 95,000 clones, with 82% seen just once and around a sixth held by the top ten. CDR1 SGHVS and CDR2 FQNEAQ come from the germline V gene. The CDR3 totals 16 residues. Losses at the gene ends were 4 bases for V and 2 bases for J; bases not matched to a gene: 8. The receptor was isolated from a man older than 75 with acute or convalescent COVID-19. The sample consisted of peripheral blood. The J gene is TRBJ2-5, the V gene TRBV7-8; 9 bases are shared with TRBD1. In nucleotides, the CDR3 is TGTGCCAGCAGCTGGGGACAGGGAAACCCGCAAGAGACCCAGTACTTC. Its protein is CASSWGQGNPQETQYF.